What follows are 4 T cell receptor beta chains derived from one specimen sequenced in a study of shared clonotypes between healthy human individuals. Clones were read by immunoSEQ multiplex PCR, and TCRdb kept only the in-frame ones, dropping some. The top ten clones hold around 0.4% of a sample with 2 million to 3 million clones, 93% of them seen once. Sequencing was performed on naive CD4+ T cells from PBMCs. Subset here: CD45RA+ positively selected. The receptors derive from a young man in good health. Some clones in this sample may be carry-over from other donors' samples.

A remark on this clone: Other DNA sequences in this sample translate to the same CDR3. This chain links TRBV9 with TRBJ2-7; TRBD1 might be the D (6 bases). V shed 0 bases and J shed 2 bases, with 9 bases lying between them. The CDR3 loop spans 14 amino acids. Germline V lookup: CDR1 SGDLS, CDR2 YYNGEE. The CDR3 region is CASSVAGQTYEQYF. DNA for the CDR3: TGTGCCAGCAGCGTAGCTGGACAGACCTACGAGCAGTACTTC.

A note on this clone: The sample holds other DNA sequences that translate to the same CDR3. The chain is built from TRBV6-5 and TRBJ2-5, with TRBD1 identical over 9 bases. This CDR3 contains 15 residues. Unmatched junction bases numbered 2, after V lost 0 bases and J lost 3 bases. Germline lookup yields CDR1 MNHEY and CDR2 SVGAGI. The DNA of the CDR3 is TGTGCCAGCAGTTACTCGGGACAGGGAAAAGAGACCCAGTACTTC. Protein sequence: CASSYSGQGKETQYF.

The chain links TRBV6-5 to TRBJ2-1; a weak D match, TRBD1 (5 bases). The CDR3 has 14 amino acids. Deletions cut 0 bases from V and 6 bases from J, with 9 bases between. Germline CDR1 MNHEY, CDR2 SVGAGI. CDR3 in DNA: TGTGCCAGCAGTTACTCGTACAGGACCAATGAGCAGTTCTTC. Translated: CASSYSYRTNEQFF.

The rearrangement links TRBV30 to TRBJ1-3; the D is unclear. This CDR3 comprises 14 residues. Germline loops: CDR1 GTSNPN, CDR2 SVGIG (reference sequence). V was shortened by 0 bases and J by 0 bases, with 6 bases between the two germline ends. The CDR3 DNA reads TGTGCCTGGAGTGTAAAACCCTCTGGAAACACCATATATTTT. Its translation is CAWSVKPSGNTIYF.